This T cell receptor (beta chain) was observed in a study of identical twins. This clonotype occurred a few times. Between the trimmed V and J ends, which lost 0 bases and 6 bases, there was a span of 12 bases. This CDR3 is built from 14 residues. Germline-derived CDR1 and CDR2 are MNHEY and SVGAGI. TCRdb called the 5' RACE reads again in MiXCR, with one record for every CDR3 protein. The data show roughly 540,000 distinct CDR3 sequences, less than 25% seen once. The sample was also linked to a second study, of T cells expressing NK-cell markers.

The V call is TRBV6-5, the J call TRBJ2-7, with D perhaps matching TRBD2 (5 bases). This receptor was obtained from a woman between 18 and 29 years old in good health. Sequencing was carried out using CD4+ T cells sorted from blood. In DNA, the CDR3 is TGTGCCAGCAGTTACTCGAGGGCAGCGTCCGAGCAGTACTTC. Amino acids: CASSYSRAASEQYF.